The 27 T cell receptor beta chains given below trace back to one sample, sequenced in a study of T-cell reconstitution after alpha-beta-depleted transplantation in children. It was with unique molecular identifiers that the TCRbeta library was prepared. From the PCR reads, TCRdb called clonotypes with MiXCR, one entry per CDR3 protein. Of 450,000 to 550,000 distinct CDR3 sequences in the sample, 10% to 12% were seen once. Sequences were derived from PBMCs, mostly from graft donor cells, sampled 180 days after TCRalphabeta/CD19-depleted stem cell transplant. The origin of the receptors is a female patient aged 2-9 years who had a stem cell transplant for aplastic anemia, so the T cells may come from the graft donor.

The rearrangement joins TRBV18 to TRBJ2-6; no definite D call. CDR1 and CDR2 (germline): KGHSH, LQKENI. With 2 bases removed from V and 2 bases from J, the gap between germline ends came to 7 bases. The CDR3 extends over 15 amino acids. The CDR3: CASSPMVTGANVLTF. Written as DNA, the CDR3 is TGTGCCAGCTCACCAATGGTAACTGGGGCCAACGTCCTGACTTTC.

A few counts support this clonotype. The chain carries TRBV20-1 and TRBJ2-5, with 8 positions matching TRBD2. This CDR3 contains 15 residues. V was clipped by 3 bases and J by 1 base; unmatched bases: 7. CDR1 and CDR2 from the germline V gene are DFQATT and SNEGSKA (reference sequence). CDR3 DNA: TGCAGTGCTAGGGACCTCAGCGGGAGCCAAGAGACCCAGTACTTC. It codes for CSARDLSGSQETQYF.

V usage is TRBV10-3 and J usage is TRBJ2-5, with 8 bases fitting TRBD1. Germline CDR1 reads ENHRY; CDR2 reads SYGVKD. V was pared by 6 bases and J by 10 bases, with 10 bases of the junction left unmatched. This CDR3 has 13 amino acids. The CDR3 region is CAIRQTGVGDQYF. CDR3 in DNA: TGTGCCATCAGGCAGACAGGGGTCGGCGACCAGTACTTC.

The chain couples TRBV7-2 to TRBJ2-7, with a possible D match to TRBD1 (6 bases). The length of the CDR3 is 14 residues. From germline, CDR1 is SGHTA and CDR2 FQGNSA. V gave up 5 bases and J gave up 1 base, with 12 bases separating them. This CDR3 is CASSRTAFSYEQYF. Written as DNA, the CDR3 is TGTGCCAGCAGCCGGACAGCGTTTTCCTACGAGCAGTACTTC.

This clonotype was found a few times. The chain is built from TRBV7-8 and TRBJ1-5; D is undetermined. The CDR3 spans 14 residues. Germline V gives CDR1 SGHVS, CDR2 FQNEAQ. The V end lost 1 base, the J end lost 0 bases, and 4 bases lay between the germline ends. The CDR3 loop is CASSLVLSNQPQHF. The DNA of the CDR3 is TGTGCCAGCAGCTTAGTTCTTAGCAATCAGCCCCAGCATTTT.

This clonotype was detected a few times. The chain carries TRBV4-3 and TRBJ1-2; unclear D gene. The V end lost 2 bases, the J end lost 5 bases, and 9 bases lay between the germline ends. This CDR3 comprises 13 residues. Germline values: CDR1 LGHNA, CDR2 YSLEER. The CDR3: CASSQLDGYGYTF. The CDR3, as DNA: TGCGCCAGCAGCCAACTTGATGGGTATGGCTACACCTTC.

This clonotype was seen a handful of times. The chain couples TRBV29-1 to TRBJ2-1, with 8 nucleotides matching TRBD2. Losses at the gene ends were 6 bases for V and 4 bases for J; bases not matched to a gene: 11. The CDR3 runs 15 residues. CDR1 is SQVTM, CDR2 ANQGSEA, per germline. CDR3 amino acids: CSVAWSGRTYNEQFF. CDR3 sequence (DNA): TGCAGCGTCGCCTGGAGCGGGAGAACGTACAATGAGCAGTTCTTC.

In DNA form, the CDR3 reads TGTGCCAGCAGCCACAGACCGACCCTTAACACTGAAGCTTTCTTT. Encoded protein: CASSHRPTLNTEAFF. The chain combines TRBV7-6 with TRBJ1-1; D remains unclear. Trimming shortened V by 5 bases and J by 2 bases, and 15 bases separated the two germline ends. The CDR3 consists of 15 residues. Germline loops: CDR1 SGHVS, CDR2 FNYEAQ.

This clonotype was observed many times. The rearrangement joins TRBV28 to TRBJ1-1, with D possibly matching TRBD1 (5 bases). V lost 5 bases to trimming and J lost 11 bases, with 24 bases between them. The CDR3 spans 15 residues. Germline V lookup: CDR1 MDHEN, CDR2 SYDVKM. The CDR3 DNA is TGTGCCAGCAGTCTCGGGCCTCGAAGGGGCCTGAACGCTTTCTTT. It specifies CASSLGPRRGLNAFF.

This clonotype was observed a few times. V is TRBV5-5 and J is TRBJ1-1, with 10 bases lining up with TRBD1. The germline gives CDR1 SGHKS, CDR2 YYEKEE (reference sequence). J gave up 4 bases and V 0 bases, and 6 bases lay outside the gene matches. The CDR3 totals 16 residues. CDR3 in DNA: TGTGCCAGCAGCTTGGTGCCGACAGGGGGCTTCACTGAAGCTTTCTTT. The encoded protein is CASSLVPTGGFTEAFF.

The table lists this clonotype with a few counts. The chain links TRBV27 to TRBJ1-5, with a possible D match to TRBD1 (6 bases). This CDR3 has 14 amino acids. V lost 5 bases and J lost 1, with 9 bases in between. Per germline, CDR1 MNHEY and CDR2 SMNVEV (reference sequence). CDR3 region: CASSRDTSNQPQHF. The CDR3 DNA is TGTGCCAGCAGTAGGGACACCAGCAATCAGCCCCAGCATTTT.

The chain joins TRBV20-1 to TRBJ2-3, with a possible D match to TRBD2 (7 bases). V gave up 1 base and J gave up 6 bases, with 17 bases separating them. Per germline, CDR1 DFQATT and CDR2 SNEGSKA (reference sequence). CDR3 length equals 15 residues. This CDR3 is CSARAMGGGWDTQYF. CDR3 in DNA: TGCAGTGCTAGAGCCATGGGCGGGGGCTGGGATACGCAGTATTTT.

The V gene is TRBV6-2 or TRBV6-3, the J gene TRBJ2-1, with TRBD2 matching over 10 bases. J lost 4 bases, V lost 4 bases, and 1 base had no gene match. Germline V gene sequence: CDR1 MNHEY, CDR2 SVGEGT. This CDR3 has 14 residues. CDR3 DNA: TGTGCCAGCAGTTCGACTAGCGGGTACAATGAGCAGTTCTTC. Amino acids: CASSSTSGYNEQFF.

CDR3 protein: CASSLEASGYSSYNEQFF. The CDR3 DNA follows: TGCGCCAGCAGCTTGGAGGCTAGCGGGTATAGCTCCTACAATGAGCAGTTCTTC. The chain is built from TRBV5-1 and TRBJ2-1, with 8 positions matching TRBD2. Germline V gene lookup returns CDR1 SGHRS and CDR2 YFSETQ. CDR3 length equals 18 residues. V lost 0 bases, J lost 0 bases, and 8 bases stayed unmatched.

The chain carries TRBV6-1 and TRBJ2-2, with TRBD1 identical over 7 bases. V was pared by 5 bases and J by 5 bases, with 8 bases of the junction left unmatched. This CDR3 spans 15 amino acids. Germline V lookup: CDR1 MNHNS, CDR2 SASEGT. The CDR3 region is CASSHRTGITGELFF. CDR3 nucleotide sequence: TGTGCCAGCAGTCATCGGACAGGAATTACCGGGGAGCTGTTTTTT.

V and J are TRBV28 and TRBJ1-5; TRBD1 aligns across 9 bases. V lost 4 bases, J lost 6 bases, and 16 bases stayed unmatched. The CDR3 runs 18 residues. Germline values: CDR1 MDHEN, CDR2 SYDVKM. The CDR3 sequence is CASSWLRDRVFIFQPQHF. In DNA form, the CDR3 reads TGTGCCAGCAGTTGGCTCCGGGACAGGGTTTTTATTTTTCAGCCCCAGCATTTT.

The rearrangement uses TRBV20-1 and TRBJ2-3, with D tentatively TRBD2 (5 bases). Germline V lookup: CDR1 DFQATT, CDR2 SNEGSKA (reference sequence). This CDR3 has 15 residues. V lost 3 bases and J 1 base, leaving 14 bases between the germline ends. The CDR3 spells CSARHPSGRTDTQYF. The CDR3 DNA reads as TGCAGTGCTAGGCACCCCAGCGGCCGCACAGATACGCAGTATTTT.

The chain has TRBV20-1 and TRBJ2-2; D tentatively reads TRBD1 or TRBD2 (5 bases each). Per germline, CDR1 DFQATT and CDR2 SNEGSKA (reference sequence). This CDR3 is 16 amino acids long. Trimming took off 4 bases at V and 4 bases at J, with 19 bases between the two ends. The chain's CDR3 is CSAMKRKGIGTGELFF. For the CDR3, the DNA is TGCAGTGCTATGAAGCGGAAGGGGATCGGCACCGGGGAGCTGTTTTTT.

In this sample, this clonotype turned up a few times. The chain has TRBV4-2 and TRBJ2-3; TRBD1 agrees at 8 bases. V gave up 3 bases and J gave up 4 bases; unmatched junction bases: 6. The CDR3 runs to 15 residues. Germline assignment: CDR1 LGHNA and CDR2 YNFKEQ. The CDR3 loop is CASSHGQGNSDTQYF. CDR3 coding DNA: TGTGCCAGCAGCCACGGACAGGGTAACTCAGATACGCAGTATTTT.

A few counts support this clonotype. The chain has TRBV5-1 and TRBJ1-5; D might be TRBD1 (6 bases). CDR3 length: 14 amino acids. CDR1 and CDR2 (germline): SGHRS, YFSETQ. Trimming removed 4 bases from V and 4 bases from J, with 12 bases in between. The CDR3 here is CASSNGQPNQPQHF. The CDR3 region has the DNA TGCGCCAGCAGCAACGGACAGCCTAATCAGCCCCAGCATTTT.

In this sample, this clonotype turned up a few times. The V gene is TRBV29-1, the J gene TRBJ1-1; TRBD1 might be the D (5 bases). This CDR3 comprises 14 residues. V was clipped by 4 bases and J by 2 bases, with 14 bases between them. CDR1 is SQVTM and CDR2 is ANQGSEA in the germline V gene. The CDR3 spells CSVVIRDRNTEAFF. The CDR3 DNA is TGCAGCGTTGTCATCAGGGATCGAAACACTGAAGCTTTCTTT.

This clonotype was counted between two and nine times. The chain combines TRBV9 with TRBJ2-1; tentatively, D is TRBD1 (6 bases). Germline CDR1 SGDLS, CDR2 YYNGEE. The CDR3 has 16 amino acids. With 4 bases removed from V and 1 base from J, the gap between germline ends came to 15 bases. CDR3 sequence: CASSRIPRGSYNEQFF. CDR3 in DNA: TGTGCCAGCAGCCGTATCCCAAGGGGGTCCTACAATGAGCAGTTCTTC.

The chain combines TRBV4-2 with TRBJ2-4, with TRBD2 as a possible D gene (6 bases). The length of the CDR3 is 19 residues. With 4 bases removed from V and 0 bases from J, the gap between germline ends came to 22 bases. The germline CDR1 and CDR2 sequences are LGHNA and YNFKEQ. The CDR3: CASSPGLTHGILAKNIQYF. Written as DNA, the CDR3 is TGTGCCAGCAGCCCGGGACTCACCCATGGTATACTAGCCAAAAACATTCAGTACTTC.

The V call is TRBV20-1, the J call TRBJ2-5; 13 bases are shared with TRBD2. V shed 4 bases and J 4 bases; nucleotides not matched to a gene: 9. The CDR3 covers 16 residues. Per the germline V gene, CDR1 is DFQATT and CDR2 is SNEGSKA (reference sequence). The DNA of the CDR3 is TGCAGTGCTAATAAGGGACTAGCGGGAACGGGAGAGACCCAGTACTTC. This sequence encodes CSANKGLAGTGETQYF.

V and J are TRBV15 and TRBJ2-7; the D gene is possibly TRBD1 (6 bases). The V end lost 5 bases, the J end lost 3 bases, and 14 bases lay between the germline ends. CDR3 length: 14 amino acids. Germline V gene data show CDR1 as LNHNV and CDR2 as YYDKDF (reference sequence). The CDR3 DNA sequence: TGTGCCACCAGCGGTCCAGGGACATTCTACGAGCAGTACTTC. This encodes CATSGPGTFYEQYF.

This clonotype was detected ten times or more. The V and J genes are TRBV6-2 or TRBV6-3 and TRBJ2-1; D is ambiguous. The V gene's germline CDR1 is MNHEY and CDR2 SVGEGT. The CDR3 contains 14 residues. V dropped 10 bases and J dropped 5 bases, with 18 bases sitting between them. DNA of the CDR3: TGTGCCACCCTCGATGCCCCGGCAAACAATGAGCAGTTCTTC. Protein: CATLDAPANNEQFF.

V usage is TRBV20-1 and J usage is TRBJ2-7, with D possibly TRBD1 on 5 matching bases. CDR1 is DFQATT, CDR2 SNEGSKA, per germline (reference sequence). Trimming left V 0 bases short and J 0 bases short, with 15 bases between. The CDR3 loop spans 16 amino acids. DNA of the CDR3: TGCAGTGCTAGAGATCTACGGATAGGGGCCTCCTACGAGCAGTACGTC. Protein: CSARDLRIGASYEQYV.